A single TCR beta chain is shown here with its context. Its antigen is still unknown. The sample is drawn from a study of cytomegalovirus exposure and HLA in healthy donors. Study-level background: The 90 to 150 validation repertoires used the same platform as the approximately 700 first-cohort repertoires, a later analysis reported.

Assay: immunoSEQ multiplex PCR; the TCRdb copy retains only in-frame clones and omits some. The profile shows around 63,000 clones, 90% to 96% of them singletons. The study's findings and limits: That first-cohort TCR clusters tended to co-occur in the 90 to 150 validation repertoires was found in a later analysis.

Germline lookup yields CDR1 SGHTA and CDR2 FQGNSA. V was shortened by 2 bases and J by 0 bases, with 11 bases between the two germline ends. The CDR3 contains 15 residues. The rearrangement uses TRBV7-2 and TRBJ2-7, with a weak D call TRBD1 (5 bases). This TCR derives from a woman younger than 30 in good health and CMV-seronegative. Sequencing was performed on PBMCs. Here the CDR3 DNA reads TGTGCCAGCAGCTTAATGACAGTCAGCTCCTACGAGCAGTACTTC. Protein sequence: CASSLMTVSSYEQYF.